Listed below are T cell receptor beta chains from one sample, sequenced in a study of T cell responses to AZD1222 COVID-19 vaccine. Data came from immunoSEQ multiplex PCR; TCRdb stores just in-frame clones and leaves some out. The sample lists over 150,000 clones; 90% were seen once. Sequences were derived from peripheral blood, sampled on day 0 of AZD1222 vaccination. These receptors were collected from an adult in good health. Both conserved end residues are part of each CDR3. Fields, in order: V gene, clone size, J gene, D gene, CDR3 protein, CDR3 DNA. The D gene is left open where the match is weak. Some rows mark clone size as missing; the rest say once, few, many or name a class of expanded clone.

v_gene: TRBV6-5; abundance: -; j_gene: TRBJ1-4; d_gene: TRBD1; CDR3aa: CASSYVGQKEKLFF; CDR3nt: TGTGCCAGCAGTTACGTGGGACAGAAGGAAAAACTGTTTTTT
v_gene: TRBV6-5; abundance: -; j_gene: TRBJ1-2; d_gene: -; CDR3aa: CASSLPTPWDGYTF; CDR3nt: TGTGCCAGCAGTTTACCGACCCCTTGGGATGGCTACACCTTC
v_gene: TRBV7-9; abundance: -; j_gene: TRBJ2-7; d_gene: -; CDR3aa: CASSPFLVGGLSYEQYF; CDR3nt: TGTGCCAGCAGCCCTTTCTTGGTGGGGGGCCTCTCCTACGAGCAGTACTTC
v_gene: TRBV5-4; abundance: -; j_gene: TRBJ1-3; d_gene: -; CDR3aa: CASSRGPRGTSGNTIYF; CDR3nt: TGTGCCAGCAGCAGGGGCCCGAGGGGGACCTCTGGAAACACCATATATTTT
v_gene: TRBV7-9; abundance: -; j_gene: TRBJ1-5; d_gene: -; CDR3aa: CASTAGGNQPQHF; CDR3nt: TGTGCCAGCACGGCCGGGGGGAATCAGCCCCAGCATTTT
v_gene: TRBV5-1; abundance: -; j_gene: TRBJ1-2; d_gene: TRBD1; CDR3aa: CASSLASTGGGGEGYTF; CDR3nt: TGCGCCAGCAGCTTGGCCTCCACAGGGGGCGGCGGAGAAGGCTACACCTTC
v_gene: TRBV7-3; abundance: once; j_gene: TRBJ1-2; d_gene: TRBD1; CDR3aa: CASSLNRGGDYGYTF; CDR3nt: TGTGCCAGCAGCCTCAACAGGGGAGGCGACTATGGCTACACCTTC
v_gene: TRBV7-9; abundance: -; j_gene: TRBJ2-5; d_gene: -; CDR3aa: CASSLAWGEGDQYF; CDR3nt: TGTGCCAGCAGCTTAGCGTGGGGAGAGGGGGACCAGTACTTC
v_gene: TRBV5-6; abundance: -; j_gene: TRBJ2-2; d_gene: -; CDR3aa: CASSAVSLGTNTGELFF; CDR3nt: TGTGCCAGCAGCGCGGTTTCTTTGGGGACTAACACCGGGGAGCTGTTTTTT
v_gene: TRBV5-1; abundance: -; j_gene: TRBJ1-1; d_gene: -; CDR3aa: CASTLAPRGAGGQNTEAFF; CDR3nt: TGCGCCAGCACCCTGGCCCCCCGGGGGGCGGGGGGTCAGAACACTGAAGCTTTCTTT
v_gene: TRBV27; abundance: -; j_gene: TRBJ1-2; d_gene: TRBD1; CDR3aa: CASSLYTGGTYGYTF; CDR3nt: TGTGCCAGCAGTTTATATACAGGGGGCACCTATGGCTACACCTTC
v_gene: TRBV7-9; abundance: -; j_gene: TRBJ1-5; d_gene: -; CDR3aa: CASSLGEGRAQHF; CDR3nt: TGTGCCAGCAGCTTAGGCGAGGGCAGGGCCCAGCATTTT
v_gene: TRBV7-6; abundance: -; j_gene: TRBJ2-7; d_gene: -; CDR3aa: CASSPRFGQTYEQYF; CDR3nt: TGTGCCAGCAGCCCCCGGTTTGGGCAGACCTACGAGCAGTACTTC
v_gene: TRBV2; abundance: few; j_gene: TRBJ1-3; d_gene: -; CDR3aa: CASSGSRQIGNTIYF; CDR3nt: TGTGCCAGCAGTGGGAGCCGTCAGATAGGAAACACCATATATTTT
v_gene: TRBV4-1; abundance: few; j_gene: TRBJ2-2; d_gene: TRBD2; CDR3aa: CASSQGPLAGGPVTGELFF; CDR3nt: TGCGCCAGCAGCCAAGGTCCACTAGCGGGGGGGCCAGTCACCGGGGAGCTGTTTTTT
v_gene: TRBV19; abundance: -; j_gene: TRBJ2-1; d_gene: -; CDR3aa: CASSITQGNEQFF; CDR3nt: TGTGCCAGTAGTATAACACAGGGAAATGAGCAGTTCTTC
v_gene: TRBV7-2; abundance: -; j_gene: TRBJ1-2; d_gene: -; CDR3aa: CASSIALTRGYTF; CDR3nt: TGTGCCAGCAGCATCGCCCTAACCAGGGGCTACACCTTC
v_gene: TRBV27; abundance: -; j_gene: TRBJ1-1; d_gene: TRBD1; CDR3aa: CATGETGDTEAFF; CDR3nt: TGTGCCACCGGCGAGACAGGGGACACTGAAGCTTTCTTT
v_gene: TRBV5-6; abundance: -; j_gene: TRBJ2-3; d_gene: TRBD2; CDR3aa: CASSWGLGGTQYF; CDR3nt: TGTGCCAGCAGCTGGGGACTAGGCGGCACGCAGTATTTT